A selection of T cell receptor beta chains follows, all from one sample in a study of OX40 agonist ivuxolimab in advanced cancers. Data came from immunoSEQ multiplex PCR; TCRdb stores just in-frame clones and leaves some out. The profile covers 57,000 or so clones, with approximately 85% appearing a single time and over 2% taken by the ten largest. Here the sequenced sample was CD4+ or CD8+ T cells sorted from blood, taken in a trial of the OX40 agonist ivuxolimab. The receptors originated from an adult with an advanced solid tumor such as melanoma, head and neck, liver or kidney cancer. CDR3s include the opening cysteine and the closing phenylalanine or tryptophan. The order of the fields is D gene, clone size, V gene, J gene, CDR3 DNA, CDR3 protein. D genes are given only for firm matches. For some rows the clone size is stated as once, few or many, or as a class when expanded; others skip it.

.	.	TRBV18	TRBJ2-7	TGTGCCAGCTCACCAGAAAGCGACAGAGCCTACGAGCAGTACTTC	CASSPESDRAYEQYF
.	once	TRBV10-3	TRBJ2-5	TGTGCCATCAGTGAGCGCCTCCCTCGGGAAGAGACCCAGTACTTC	CAISERLPREETQYF
.	.	TRBV6-5	TRBJ2-7	TGTGCCAGCAGTGCCGCAAGGACTTCAGGCTACGAGCAGTACTTC	CASSAARTSGYEQYF
.	.	TRBV7-2	TRBJ2-7	TGTGCCAGCAGCGCGACAGGCCGCGGGCAGTACTTC	CASSATGRGQYF
.	.	TRBV19	TRBJ2-1	TGTGCCAGTAGGAAAAGCCCCTACAATGAGCAGTTCTTC	CASRKSPYNEQFF
.	.	TRBV2	TRBJ1-2	TGTGCCAGCAGTGAGGTGCGTGGCTTTAGCTACACCTTC	CASSEVRGFSYTF
TRBD1	.	TRBV6-6	TRBJ1-6	TGTGCCAGCAGGGGGACAGGGAGCTCCTATAATTCACCCCTCCACTTT	CASRGTGSSYNSPLHF
TRBD2	.	TRBV6-6	TRBJ2-5	TGTGCCAGCAGTGCGGGGGGCCGGGAGACCCAGTACTTC	CASSAGGRETQYF
TRBD1	.	TRBV9	TRBJ1-2	TGTGCCAGCAGCGTAGGCCTCAGACAGGGTCGGCGTGGCTACACCTTC	CASSVGLRQGRRGYTF
TRBD1	.	TRBV2	TRBJ2-6	TGTGCCAGTCTACTCCCGGGACAGGGAAGTCCTGGGGCCAACGTCCTGACTTTC	CASLLPGQGSPGANVLTF
.	.	TRBV7-9	TRBJ1-3	TGTGCCAGCAGCTTGACAGCGTCCTCTGGAAACACCATATATTTT	CASSLTASSGNTIYF
TRBD2	.	TRBV29-1	TRBJ2-3	TGCAGCGTTGAAAATCCTCGTGAGCGGGGGGTCGGTGGTACGCAGTATTTT	CSVENPRERGVGGTQYF
.	few	TRBV6-5	TRBJ2-7	TGTGCCAGCAGTTACTCCGTTGCTTCCTACGAGCAGTACTTC	CASSYSVASYEQYF
.	.	TRBV4-2	TRBJ2-1	TGTGCGTCCAGGGACCGCTCCCACAATGAGCAGTTCTTC	CASRDRSHNEQFF
.	.	TRBV6-5	TRBJ1-5	TGTGCCAGCAGTCCTACAGGGCTACAGCCCCAGCATTTT	CASSPTGLQPQHF
.	.	TRBV10-3	TRBJ2-7	TGTGCCATCAGTGTGGAGGGGTCCTACGAGCAGTACTTC	CAISVEGSYEQYF
.	.	TRBV7-5	TRBJ2-4	TGTGCCAGAAGCTTAGGGCGGGGAGTAGGCATTCAGTACTTC	CARSLGRGVGIQYF
TRBD1	.	TRBV27	TRBJ1-2	TGTGCCACCTCAGCCAGGGGGCTTGGCTATGGCTACACCTTC	CATSARGLGYGYTF
.	.	TRBV4-2	TRBJ1-1	TGTGCCAGCAGCCAGATGGGGCCGAACACTGAAGCTTTCTTT	CASSQMGPNTEAFF
.	.	TRBV28	TRBJ2-3	TGTGCCAGCAGTTTAGCCGTGGATACGCAGTATTTT	CASSLAVDTQYF
TRBD1	.	TRBV19	TRBJ1-3	TGTGCCAGTAGCGCGACAGGGGGTGCCTCTGGAAACACCATATATTTT	CASSATGGASGNTIYF
.	.	TRBV7-3	TRBJ2-2	TGTGCCAGCACCGAGGGCGGGAACACCGGGGAGCTGTTTTTT	CASTEGGNTGELFF
.	.	TRBV7-9	TRBJ2-3	TGTGCCAGCAGCTCAGTCCCCCCAGGGCAGTATTTT	CASSSVPPGQYF
.	.	TRBV7-6	TRBJ1-1	TGTGCCAGCAGCTTATGGGGGGCTGAAGAAACTGAAGCTTTCTTT	CASSLWGAEETEAFF
TRBD2	.	TRBV2	TRBJ2-3	TGTGCCAGCAGTGTACCGAGTGGGACTAGCGGGGAGTACACAGATACGCAGTATTTT	CASSVPSGTSGEYTDTQYF
TRBD2	.	TRBV7-2	TRBJ2-2	TGTGCCAGCAGCTCAGCGGGGGGACAAACCACCGGGGAGCTGTTTTTT	CASSSAGGQTTGELFF
.	.	TRBV18	TRBJ1-1	TGTGCCAGCTCACCACCTGGGACCGGCCCTGAAGCTTTCTTT	CASSPPGTGPEAFF
.	.	TRBV2	TRBJ1-2	TGTGCCAGCAGTGCGGCAGGCGACTATGGCTACACCTTC	CASSAAGDYGYTF
.	.	TRBV9	TRBJ2-1	TGTGCCAGCAGCGTAGCGATAAGGGGGACCAACAATGAGCAGTTCTTC	CASSVAIRGTNNEQFF
.	.	TRBV2	TRBJ2-5	TGTGCCAGCAGTGAGGGGGAGACCCAGTACTTC	CASSEGETQYF
.	.	TRBV28	TRBJ1-5	TGTGCCAGCAGTTTTTGGCAGGGCCATAGCAATCAGCCCCAGCATTTT	CASSFWQGHSNQPQHF
.	.	TRBV6-5	TRBJ2-3	TGTGCCAGCAGTTACTCGATCATATACACAGATACGCAGTATTTT	CASSYSIIYTDTQYF
.	.	TRBV9	TRBJ2-4	TGTGCCAGCAGCGTAGGGAGAATATCTGGAAACATTCAGTACTTC	CASSVGRISGNIQYF
TRBD2	few	TRBV29-1	TRBJ2-5	TGCAGCGTTGCCCGGGGGGATGGAGGAGAGACCCAGTACTTC	CSVARGDGGETQYF
.	.	TRBV27	TRBJ2-3	TGTGCCAGCAGTTTAAAGGCGGGCACAGATACGCAGTATTTT	CASSLKAGTDTQYF
TRBD1	few	TRBV5-4	TRBJ2-3	TGTGCCAGCAGCGCGAACAGGGGGTCCGGCACAGATACGCAGTATTTT	CASSANRGSGTDTQYF
.	.	TRBV5-1	TRBJ1-3	TGCGCCAGCAGCCTCGGGACATTCAGCTCTGGAAACACCATATATTTT	CASSLGTFSSGNTIYF
.	few	TRBV7-9	TRBJ2-3	TGTGCCAGCAGCTTCGGGGGGCCTACTAGCACAGATACGCAGTATTTT	CASSFGGPTSTDTQYF
.	.	TRBV10-3	TRBJ2-7	TGTGCCATCAACGCGACACCAGACTACGAGCAGTACTTC	CAINATPDYEQYF
.	.	TRBV28	TRBJ1-3	TGTGCCAGCCGGGACTCTGGAAACACCATATATTTT	CASRDSGNTIYF
.	.	TRBV9	TRBJ2-6	TGTGCCAGCAGCGTAGCTGGGGCCAACGTCCTGACTTTC	CASSVAGANVLTF
.	.	TRBV18	TRBJ1-1	TGTGCCAGCTTGCCTACTGGGGCCGGGGGCACTGAAGCTTTCTTT	CASLPTGAGGTEAFF
TRBD2	.	TRBV10-3	TRBJ2-2	TGTGCCATCAGTGCCCCCGGGGCGGGGGGTAGCACCGGGGAGCTGTTTTTT	CAISAPGAGGSTGELFF
.	.	TRBV7-8	TRBJ2-7	TGTGCCAGCAGCTTAGAGGCCTACTCCTACGAGCAGTACTTC	CASSLEAYSYEQYF
TRBD2	.	TRBV7-2	TRBJ2-1	TGTGCCAGCAGCTTCCGGACTAGCGGGGTAGGGAATGAGCAGTTCTTC	CASSFRTSGVGNEQFF
.	.	TRBV27	TRBJ2-3	TGTGCCAGCAGTTTAGAGGGGCTGGGAGATACGCAGTATTTT	CASSLEGLGDTQYF
.	.	TRBV25-1	TRBJ2-7	TGTGCCAGCAGCGCCCCGGGCTCTAAAAGCCCCGAGCAGTACTTC	CASSAPGSKSPEQYF
TRBD1	.	TRBV5-6	TRBJ2-4	TGTGCCAGCAGCTTGGAGAGGGACAGGGTGGCCAAAAACATTCAGTACTTC	CASSLERDRVAKNIQYF
.	few	TRBV5-8	TRBJ2-7	TGTGCCAGCAGCCCCCGTGGAGAAAGGATCGCCACCTACGAGCAGTACTTC	CASSPRGERIATYEQYF